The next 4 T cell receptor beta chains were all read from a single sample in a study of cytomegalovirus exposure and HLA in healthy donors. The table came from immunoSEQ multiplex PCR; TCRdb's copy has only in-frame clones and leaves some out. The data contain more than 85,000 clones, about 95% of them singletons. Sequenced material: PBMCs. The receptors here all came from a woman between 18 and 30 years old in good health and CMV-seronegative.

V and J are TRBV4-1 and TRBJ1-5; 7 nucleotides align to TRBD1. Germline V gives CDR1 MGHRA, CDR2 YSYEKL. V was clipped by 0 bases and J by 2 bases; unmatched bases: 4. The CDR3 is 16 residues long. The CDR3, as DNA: TGCGCCAGCAGCCAAGATGGAGGACAGGGCAATCAGCCCCAGCATTTT. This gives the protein CASSQDGGQGNQPQHF.

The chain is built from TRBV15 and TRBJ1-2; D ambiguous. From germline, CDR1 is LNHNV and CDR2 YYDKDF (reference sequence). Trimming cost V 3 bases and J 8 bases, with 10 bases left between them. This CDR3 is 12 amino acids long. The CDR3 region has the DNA TGTGCCACCAGCAGGGATCTAGGCGGCTACACCTTC. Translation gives CATSRDLGGYTF.

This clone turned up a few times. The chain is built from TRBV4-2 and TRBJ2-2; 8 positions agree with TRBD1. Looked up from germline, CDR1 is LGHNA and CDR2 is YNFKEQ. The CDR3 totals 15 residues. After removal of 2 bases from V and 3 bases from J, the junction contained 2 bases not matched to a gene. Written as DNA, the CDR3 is TGTGCCAGCAGCCAATCGGACAGGGACACCGGGGAGCTGTTTTTT. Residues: CASSQSDRDTGELFF.

CDR3 sequence reads: CASSPRKGEKGEKLFF. The CDR3 DNA reads as TGCGCCAGCAGCCCTCGAAAGGGGGAGAAAGGTGAAAAACTGTTTTTT. The chain carries TRBV4-3 and TRBJ1-4, with a weak D call TRBD1 (6 bases). CDR1 and CDR2 from the germline V gene are LGHNA and YSLEER. There are 16 residues in the CDR3. Between the trimmed V and J ends, which lost 4 bases and 7 bases, there was a span of 19 bases.